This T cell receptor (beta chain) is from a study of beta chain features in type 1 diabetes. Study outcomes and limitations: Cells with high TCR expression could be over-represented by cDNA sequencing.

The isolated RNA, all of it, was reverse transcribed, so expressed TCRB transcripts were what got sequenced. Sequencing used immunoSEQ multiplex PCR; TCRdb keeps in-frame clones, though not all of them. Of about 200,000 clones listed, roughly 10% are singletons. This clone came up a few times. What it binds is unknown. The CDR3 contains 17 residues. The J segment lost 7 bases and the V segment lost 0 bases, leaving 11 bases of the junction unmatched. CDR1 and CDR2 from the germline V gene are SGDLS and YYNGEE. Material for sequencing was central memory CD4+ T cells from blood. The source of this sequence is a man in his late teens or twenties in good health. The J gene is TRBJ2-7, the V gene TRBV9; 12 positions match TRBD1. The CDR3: CASSVDPGQGAFGEQYF. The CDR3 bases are TGTGCCAGCAGCGTAGACCCGGGACAGGGGGCCTTCGGGGAGCAGTACTTC. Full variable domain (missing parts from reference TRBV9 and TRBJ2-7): DSGVTQTPKHLITATGQRVTLRCSPRSGDLSVYWYQQSLDQGLQFLIQYYNGEERAKGNILERFSAQQFPDLHSELNLSSLELGDSALYFCASSVDPGQGAFGEQYFGPGTRLTVT.